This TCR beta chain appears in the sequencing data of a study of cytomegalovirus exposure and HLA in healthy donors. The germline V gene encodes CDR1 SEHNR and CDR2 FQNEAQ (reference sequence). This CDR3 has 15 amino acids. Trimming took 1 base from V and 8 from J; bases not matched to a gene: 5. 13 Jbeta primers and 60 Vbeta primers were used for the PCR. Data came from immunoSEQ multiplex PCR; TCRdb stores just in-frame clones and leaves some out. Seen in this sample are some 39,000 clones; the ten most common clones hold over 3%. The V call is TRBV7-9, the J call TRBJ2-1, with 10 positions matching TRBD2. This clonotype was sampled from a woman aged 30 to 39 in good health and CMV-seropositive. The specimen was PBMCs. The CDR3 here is CASSLGAGGLDEQFF. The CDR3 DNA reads TGTGCCAGCAGCTTAGGAGCGGGGGGGCTTGATGAGCAGTTCTTC.